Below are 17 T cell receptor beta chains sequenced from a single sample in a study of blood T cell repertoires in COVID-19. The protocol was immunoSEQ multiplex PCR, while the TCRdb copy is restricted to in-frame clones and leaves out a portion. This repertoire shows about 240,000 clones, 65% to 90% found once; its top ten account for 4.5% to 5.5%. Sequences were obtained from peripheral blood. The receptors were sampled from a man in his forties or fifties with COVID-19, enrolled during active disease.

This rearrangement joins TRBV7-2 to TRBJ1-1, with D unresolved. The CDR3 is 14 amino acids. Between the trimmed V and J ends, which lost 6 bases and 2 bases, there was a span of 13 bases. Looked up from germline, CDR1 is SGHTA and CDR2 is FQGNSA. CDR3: CASSIRDLNTEAFF. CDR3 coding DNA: TGTGCCAGCAGTATACGTGATCTAAACACTGAAGCTTTCTTT.

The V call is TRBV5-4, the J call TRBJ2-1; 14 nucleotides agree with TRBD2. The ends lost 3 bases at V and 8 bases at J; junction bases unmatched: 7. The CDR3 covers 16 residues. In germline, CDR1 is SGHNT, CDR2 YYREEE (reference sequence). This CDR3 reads CASSSRLAGGSDEQFF. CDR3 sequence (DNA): TGTGCCAGCAGCTCACGACTAGCGGGGGGGTCGGATGAGCAGTTCTTC.

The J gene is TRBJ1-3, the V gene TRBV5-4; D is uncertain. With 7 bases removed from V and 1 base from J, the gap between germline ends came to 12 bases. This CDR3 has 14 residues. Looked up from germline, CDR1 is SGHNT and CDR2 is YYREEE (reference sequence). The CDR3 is CASAMAGSGNTIYF. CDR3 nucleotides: TGTGCCAGCGCCATGGCGGGGTCTGGAAACACCATATATTTT.

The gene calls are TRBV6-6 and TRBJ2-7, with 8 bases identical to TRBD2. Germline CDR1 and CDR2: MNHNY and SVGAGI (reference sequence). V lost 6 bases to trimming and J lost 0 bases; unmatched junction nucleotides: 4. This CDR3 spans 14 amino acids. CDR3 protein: CASRRGGSSYEQYF. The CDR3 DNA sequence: TGTGCCAGCAGGCGCGGGGGGAGCTCCTACGAGCAGTACTTC.

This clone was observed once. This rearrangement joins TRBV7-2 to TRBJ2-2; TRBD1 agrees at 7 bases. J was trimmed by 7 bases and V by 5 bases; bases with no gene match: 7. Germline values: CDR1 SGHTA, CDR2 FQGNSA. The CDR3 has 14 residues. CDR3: CASSHQTGSGELFF. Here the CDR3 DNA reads TGTGCCAGCAGCCATCAGACAGGGAGCGGGGAGCTGTTTTTT. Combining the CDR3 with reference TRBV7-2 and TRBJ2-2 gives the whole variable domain GAGVSQSPSNKVTEKGKDVELRCDPISGHTALYWYRQSLGQGLEFLIYFQGNSAPDKSGLPSDRFSAERTGGSVSTLTIQRTQQEDSAVYLCASSHQTGSGELFFGEGSRLTVL.

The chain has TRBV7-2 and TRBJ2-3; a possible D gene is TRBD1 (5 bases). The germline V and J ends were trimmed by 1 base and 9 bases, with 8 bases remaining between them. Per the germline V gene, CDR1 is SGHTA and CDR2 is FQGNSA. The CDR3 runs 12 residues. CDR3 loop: CASSLEWGTQYF. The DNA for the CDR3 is TGTGCCAGCAGCTTAGAATGGGGCACGCAGTATTTT.

The CDR3 protein is CASNWGHEQYF. The CDR3 bases are TGTGCCAGCAATTGGGGCCACGAGCAGTACTTC. The chain couples TRBV2 to TRBJ2-7, with TRBD1 as a possible D gene (5 bases). Germline lookup yields CDR1 SNHLY and CDR2 FYNNEI. Trimming removed 7 bases at V and 5 bases at J, with 9 bases between. CDR3 size: 11 residues.

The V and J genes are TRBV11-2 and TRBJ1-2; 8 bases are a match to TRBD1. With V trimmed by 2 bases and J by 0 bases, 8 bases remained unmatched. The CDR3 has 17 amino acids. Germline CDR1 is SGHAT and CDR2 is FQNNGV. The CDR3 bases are TGTGCCAGCAGCTTAAGAATTGGACAGGGCACTAACTATGGCTACACCTTC. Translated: CASSLRIGQGTNYGYTF.

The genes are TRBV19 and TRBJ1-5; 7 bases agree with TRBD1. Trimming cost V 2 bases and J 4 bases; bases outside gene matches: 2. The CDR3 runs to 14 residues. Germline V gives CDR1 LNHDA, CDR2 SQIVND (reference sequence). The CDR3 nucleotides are TGTGCCAGTAGTATAAGCAGGGGGAATCAGCCCCAGCATTTT. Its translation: CASSISRGNQPQHF.

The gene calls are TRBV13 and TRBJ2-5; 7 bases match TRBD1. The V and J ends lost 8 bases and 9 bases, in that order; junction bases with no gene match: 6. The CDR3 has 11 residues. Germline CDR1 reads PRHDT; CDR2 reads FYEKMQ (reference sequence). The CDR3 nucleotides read TGTGCCAGCCAAGCCAGGGGGTCCCAGTACTTC. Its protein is CASQARGSQYF.

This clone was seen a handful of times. The CDR3 reads CASSLAGQGRHGNSPLHF. Written as DNA, the CDR3 is TGTGCCAGCAGCTTAGCCGGACAGGGAAGGCACGGTAATTCACCCCTCCACTTT. This chain uses TRBV7-9 with TRBJ1-6, with TRBD1 matching over 8 bases. CDR3 length: 18 amino acids. Germline V gene lookup returns CDR1 SEHNR and CDR2 FQNEAQ (reference sequence). V dropped 0 bases and J dropped 6; count of bases not matched to a gene: 10. Full variable domain (missing parts from reference TRBV7-9 and TRBJ1-6): DTGVSQNPRHKITKRGQNVTFRCDPISEHNRLYWYRQTLGQGPEFLTYFQNEAQLEKSRLLSDRFSAERPKGSFSTLEIQRTEQGDSAMYLCASSLAGQGRHGNSPLHFGNGTRLTVT.

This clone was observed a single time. This CDR3 reads CASSYSWQGGAGELFF. CDR3 in DNA: TGTGCCAGCAGTTACTCGTGGCAGGGTGGGGCCGGGGAGCTGTTTTTT. V usage is TRBV6-5 and J usage is TRBJ2-2, with D possibly matching TRBD1 (5 bases). The length of the CDR3 is 16 residues. Germline V lookup: CDR1 MNHEY, CDR2 SVGAGI. Trimming took 0 bases from V and 6 from J, leaving 14 bases between them.

The CDR3 spells CASSVPGQRQYF. CDR3 nucleotide sequence: TGTGCCAGCAGTGTACCGGGACAGAGGCAGTATTTT. The V gene is TRBV12-3 or TRBV12-4, the J gene TRBJ2-3, with 7 bases fitting TRBD1. The ends lost 5 bases at V and 11 bases at J; junction bases unmatched: 7. The CDR3 spans 12 residues.

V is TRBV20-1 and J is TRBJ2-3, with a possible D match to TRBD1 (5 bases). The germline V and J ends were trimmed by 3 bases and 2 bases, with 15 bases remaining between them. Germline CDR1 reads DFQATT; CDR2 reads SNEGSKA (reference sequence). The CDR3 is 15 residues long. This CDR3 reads CSASQGLGSTDTQYF. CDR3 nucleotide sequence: TGCAGTGCTAGTCAGGGATTGGGCTCCACAGATACGCAGTATTTT.

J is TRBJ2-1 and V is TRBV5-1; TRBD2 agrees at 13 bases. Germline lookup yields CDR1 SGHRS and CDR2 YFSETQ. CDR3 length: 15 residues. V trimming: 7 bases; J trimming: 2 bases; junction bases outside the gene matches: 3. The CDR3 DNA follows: TGCGCCAGCGGACTAGCGGGGGACCCCTACAATGAGCAGTTCTTC. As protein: CASGLAGDPYNEQFF.

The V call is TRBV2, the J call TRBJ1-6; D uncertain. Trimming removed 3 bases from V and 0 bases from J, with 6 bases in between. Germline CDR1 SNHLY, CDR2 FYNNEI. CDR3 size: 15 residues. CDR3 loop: CASSERSSYNSPLHF. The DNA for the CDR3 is TGTGCCAGCAGTGAGCGGAGCTCCTATAATTCACCCCTCCACTTT. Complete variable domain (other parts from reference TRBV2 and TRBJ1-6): EPEVTQTPSHQVTQMGQEVILRCVPISNHLYFYWYRQILGQKVEFLVSFYNNEISEKSEIFDDQFSVERPDGSNFTLKIRSTKLEDSAMYFCASSERSSYNSPLHFGNGTRLTVT.

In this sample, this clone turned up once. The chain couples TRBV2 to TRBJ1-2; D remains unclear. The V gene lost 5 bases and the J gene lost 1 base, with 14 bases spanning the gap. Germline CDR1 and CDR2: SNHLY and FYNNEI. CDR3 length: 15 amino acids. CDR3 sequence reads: CASSTSTGFNYGYTF. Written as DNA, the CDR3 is TGTGCCAGCAGTACCTCGACGGGGTTTAACTATGGCTACACCTTC.